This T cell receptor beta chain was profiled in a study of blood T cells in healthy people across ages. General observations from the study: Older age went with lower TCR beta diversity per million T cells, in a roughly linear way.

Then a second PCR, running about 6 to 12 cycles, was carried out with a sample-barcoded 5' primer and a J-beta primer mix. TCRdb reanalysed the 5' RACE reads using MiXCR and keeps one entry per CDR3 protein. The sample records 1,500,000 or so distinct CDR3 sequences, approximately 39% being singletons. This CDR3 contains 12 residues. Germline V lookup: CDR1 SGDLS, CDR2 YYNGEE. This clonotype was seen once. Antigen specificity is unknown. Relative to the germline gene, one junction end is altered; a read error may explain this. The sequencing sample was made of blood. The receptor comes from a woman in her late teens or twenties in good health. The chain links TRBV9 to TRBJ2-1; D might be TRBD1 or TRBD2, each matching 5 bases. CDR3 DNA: TGTGCCATCAGCGAGGGGAACAATGAGCAGTTCTTC. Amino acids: CAISEGNNEQFF. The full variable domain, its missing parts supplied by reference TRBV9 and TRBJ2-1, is DSGVTQTPKHLITATGQRVTLRCSPRSGDLSVYWYQQSLDQGLQFLIQYYNGEERAKGNILERFSAQQFPDLHSELNLSSLELGDSALYFCAISEGNNEQFFGPGTRLTVL.